The present T cell receptor (beta chain) was sequenced within a study of vaccination effects on CD4 cells after COVID-19. Study information: PBMC were cultured at under 2.5 million per well with about 10 IU/ml IL-2 and about 9.4 ug/ml peptides.

To note about this clone: Its cognate antigen is unknown.

CDR1 is MNHNS, CDR2 SASEGT, per germline. Trimming left V 3 bases short and J 6 bases short, with 16 bases between. The CDR3 covers 15 residues. Using immunoSEQ multiplex PCR, the repertoire was profiled, and TCRdb retains in-frame clones only, with some absent. The sample includes tens of thousands of clones, around 70% of them seen just once. Once cultured for approximately ten days, the cells underwent separation to obtain CD4+ T cells. Two-dose BNT162b2 or mRNA-1273 vaccination was given to participants. People in the vaccine group had not been infected with SARS-CoV-2 before, and their nucleocapsid antibodies were negative. Half the medium was replaced with IL-2 medium on days 3 and 7. Points from the study as a whole: At late timepoints after vaccination, vaccine- and infection-induced clones shrank markedly.

Sequenced material: CD4+ T cells from PBMCs cultured without peptide, taken after COVID-19 vaccination. The TCR comes from a human donor who received a COVID-19 vaccine. The genes are TRBV6-1 and TRBJ2-3; D tentatively reads TRBD1 or TRBD2 (5 bases each). The CDR3 nucleotides read TGTGCCAGCAGTGATGACGGGGACCTTGGCGATACGCAGTATTTT. Protein sequence: CASSDDGDLGDTQYF.